This entry lists 29 T cell receptor beta chains sequenced from one sample in a study of blood T cells in healthy people across ages. A second roughly 6 to 12 cycle PCR used barcoded and J-beta primers. TCRdb passed the 5' RACE reads through MiXCR, listing each CDR3 protein once. The repertoire holds about 1.6 million distinct CDR3 sequences, with roughly 32% as singletons. The sample was blood. These receptor sequences come from a young woman in good health.

The V gene is TRBV6-6, the J gene TRBJ2-2; weak D call: TRBD2 (5 bases). Trimming shortened V by 4 bases and J by 7 bases, and 10 bases separated the two germline ends. The CDR3 extends over 13 amino acids. Germline CDR1 reads MNHNY; CDR2 reads SVGAGI (reference sequence). The CDR3 here is CASSSRGIGELFF. The CDR3 coding sequence is TGTGCCAGCAGTTCACGGGGTATCGGGGAGCTGTTTTTT.

V and J are TRBV10-3 and TRBJ1-1; D is possibly TRBD1 (5 bases). CDR1 and CDR2 from the germline V gene are ENHRY and SYGVKD. The CDR3 totals 16 residues. The V end lost 4 bases, the J end lost 0 bases, and 15 bases lay between the germline ends. Written as DNA, the CDR3 is TGTGCCATCAGTGGGCAGGGCCTGGTAGTGAACACTGAAGCTTTCTTT. Its translation is CAISGQGLVVNTEAFF.

The rearrangement joins TRBV9 to TRBJ2-7; 7 bases align to TRBD1. Per germline, CDR1 SGDLS and CDR2 YYNGEE. The CDR3 runs 14 residues. Germline trimming cut 6 bases from V and 0 bases from J; bases unmatched to any gene: 6. The DNA for the CDR3 is TGTGCCAGCACCAAGGGACAGTTCTCCTACGAGCAGTACTTC. It encodes CASTKGQFSYEQYF.

This clonotype was observed at least ten times. This chain joins TRBV4-2 and TRBJ2-7; the D gene is possibly TRBD2 (7 bases). V was clipped by 0 bases and J by 8 bases, with 17 bases between them. The CDR3 length is 15 residues. CDR1 is LGHNA and CDR2 is YNFKEQ in the germline V gene. For the CDR3, the DNA is TGTGCCAGCAGCCAAGAAGAGGGGGGGAGCCTCAAGCAGTACTTC. This gives the protein CASSQEEGGSLKQYF.

V gene TRBV27 combines with J gene TRBJ2-7; TRBD2 matches at 8 bases. V trimming: 5 bases; J trimming: 1 base; junction bases outside the gene matches: 7. The germline CDR1 and CDR2 sequences are MNHEY and SMNVEV (reference sequence). The CDR3 has 15 amino acids. The DNA of the CDR3 is TGTGCCAGCAGTCCCAGCGGGAGTGTATCCTACGAGCAGTACTTC. This codes for CASSPSGSVSYEQYF.

This clonotype was seen a few times. V and J are TRBV30 and TRBJ2-5; weak D call: TRBD2 (5 bases). The CDR3 covers 13 residues. Deletions cut 0 bases from V and 5 bases from J, with 10 bases between. The germline V gene encodes CDR1 GTSNPN and CDR2 SVGIG (reference sequence). Written as DNA, the CDR3 is TGTGCCTGGAGTGTCCGGCTAGCCGAGACCCAGTACTTC. This sequence encodes CAWSVRLAETQYF. Together with reference TRBV30 and TRBJ2-5, the CDR3 gives the full variable domain: SQTIHQWPATLVQPVGSPLSLECTVEGTSNPNLYWYRQAAGRGLQLLFYSVGIGQISSEVPQNLSASRPQDRQFILSSKKLLLSDSGFYLCAWSVRLAETQYFGPGTRLLVL.

For the CDR3, the DNA is TGTGCCAGCAGTGAAGCCAACCGTGAAGGCTACACCTTC. Translating it yields CASSEANREGYTF. The chain combines TRBV6-1 with TRBJ1-2, with unresolved D. The CDR3 loop spans 13 amino acids. Trimming cost V 0 bases and J 8 bases, with 10 bases left between them. Germline assignment: CDR1 MNHNS and CDR2 SASEGT.

The rearrangement uses TRBV13 and TRBJ1-3; 7 bases are shared with TRBD1. J lost 4 bases, V lost 5 bases, and 11 bases had no gene match. Germline assignment: CDR1 PRHDT and CDR2 FYEKMQ (reference sequence). CDR3 size: 16 residues. CDR3 DNA: TGTGCCAGCAGCACCCATTACCGGGACAGAGGAAACACCATATATTTT. Translation gives CASSTHYRDRGNTIYF. Drawing the rest from reference TRBV13 and TRBJ1-3, the complete variable domain is AAGVIQSPRHLIKEKRETATLKCYPIPRHDTVYWYQQGPGQDPQFLISFYEKMQSDKGSIPDRFSAQQFSDYHSELNMSSLELGDSALYFCASSTHYRDRGNTIYFGEGSWLTVV.

This clonotype was observed at least ten times. CDR3 amino acids: CASSGTGQGVEQYF. The CDR3 DNA sequence: TGTGCCAGCAGCGGGACAGGGCAAGGGGTCGAGCAGTACTTC. The V call is TRBV9, the J call TRBJ2-7, with TRBD1 identical over 8 bases. The CDR3 spans 14 residues. The V and J ends lost 3 bases and 6 bases, in that order; junction bases with no gene match: 8. Germline loops: CDR1 SGDLS, CDR2 YYNGEE.

This clonotype was counted a few times. The CDR3 bases are TGTGCCAGCAGTTTATCGGGTTGGGAAACGGAGACCCAGTACTTC. Translated, it gives CASSLSGWETETQYF. The genes are TRBV12-3 or TRBV12-4 and TRBJ2-5; D uncertain. V lost 2 bases and J 5 bases, leaving 15 bases between the germline ends. CDR3 size: 15 residues.

The chain couples TRBV6-6 to TRBJ1-5, with D perhaps matching TRBD1 (5 bases). Trimming stripped 0 bases from V and 0 bases from J, with 9 bases between. Looked up from germline, CDR1 is MNHNY and CDR2 is SVGAGI (reference sequence). This CDR3 has 16 amino acids. The CDR3 protein is CASSYSRAYSNQPQHF. CDR3 DNA sequence: TGTGCCAGCAGTTACTCCAGGGCTTATAGCAATCAGCCCCAGCATTTT.

This clonotype has only a few counts. This chain uses TRBV15 with TRBJ1-5; possibly TRBD1 for D (6 bases). Germline assignment: CDR1 LNHNV and CDR2 YYDKDF (reference sequence). The CDR3 spans 13 residues. V lost 6 bases and J lost 7, with 13 bases in between. CDR3 DNA sequence: TGTGCCACCAGTCGGGACATAGGACAGCCCCAGCATTTT. The encoded protein is CATSRDIGQPQHF. Drawing the rest from reference TRBV15 and TRBJ1-5, the complete variable domain is DAMVIQNPRYQVTQFGKPVTLSCSQTLNHNVMYWYQQKSSQAPKLLFHYYDKDFNNEADTPDNFQSRRPNTSFCFLDIRSPGLGDTAMYLCATSRDIGQPQHFGDGTRLSIL.

The chain employs TRBV5-1 and TRBJ1-4; D is undetermined. The CDR3 covers 13 residues. Germline-derived CDR1 and CDR2 are SGHRS and YFSETQ. Trimming cost V 2 bases and J 5 bases, with 7 bases left between them. In DNA form, the CDR3 reads TGCGCCAGCAGCTTATGGCCGAATGAAAAACTGTTTTTT. Amino acid sequence: CASSLWPNEKLFF.

The J gene is TRBJ1-2, the V gene TRBV27; D uncertain. CDR3 length: 14 amino acids. CDR1 MNHEY and CDR2 SMNVEV come from the germline V gene (reference sequence). V gave up 6 bases and J gave up 3 bases, with 14 bases separating them. The CDR3 protein is CASRLRYQDYGYTF. CDR3 DNA: TGTGCCAGCAGGTTACGGTATCAGGACTATGGCTACACCTTC.

The chain combines TRBV12-3 or TRBV12-4 with TRBJ1-2; a possible D gene is TRBD1 (6 bases). The CDR3 extends over 14 amino acids. The V gene lost 8 bases and the J gene lost 8 bases, with 21 bases spanning the gap. CDR3 in DNA: TGTGCCAGCGATCAAGGGGGGGGCGCGGAAGGCTACACCTTC. Translation: CASDQGGGAEGYTF.

The V gene is TRBV20-1, the J gene TRBJ2-7; D ambiguous. CDR1 is DFQATT, CDR2 SNEGSKA, per germline (reference sequence). The V end lost 0 bases, the J end lost 2 bases, and 8 bases lay between the germline ends. This CDR3 has 13 residues. In nucleotides, the CDR3 is TGCAGTGCTAGAGATCGAGTAACCTACGAGCAGTACTTC. This translates into CSARDRVTYEQYF.

The V gene is TRBV29-1, the J gene TRBJ2-5; the match to TRBD1 covers 12 bases. The CDR3 is made up of 15 amino acids. CDR1 SQVTM and CDR2 ANQGSEA come from the germline V gene. The V gene end was trimmed by 4 bases and the J gene end by 1 base; junction bases not matched to a gene: 4. CDR3 residues: CSVAGQGAIQETQYF. CDR3 bases: TGCAGCGTTGCGGGACAGGGGGCTATCCAAGAGACCCAGTACTTC.

This clonotype was recorded many times. V gene TRBV27 combines with J gene TRBJ2-3; 7 nucleotides line up with TRBD1. V shed 4 bases and J 4 bases; nucleotides not matched to a gene: 2. Germline V gene data show CDR1 as MNHEY and CDR2 as SMNVEV (reference sequence). The CDR3 runs to 13 residues. CDR3 amino acids: CASSWDSADTQYF. Here the CDR3 DNA reads TGTGCCAGCAGTTGGGACAGTGCAGATACGCAGTATTTT.

The rearrangement joins TRBV5-1 to TRBJ2-1, with 10 bases that match TRBD2. The germline CDR1 and CDR2 sequences are SGHRS and YFSETQ. The trim removed 3 bases at V and 8 bases at J, leaving 8 bases unmatched. CDR3 length equals 15 residues. DNA of the CDR3: TGCGCCAGCAGCTCCCGAGCGGGGGGGCCTGATGAGCAGTTCTTC. It translates to CASSSRAGGPDEQFF.

The rearrangement links TRBV5-1 to TRBJ1-5, with 11 bases that match TRBD1. J gave up 6 bases and V 4 bases, and 6 bases lay outside the gene matches. Germline CDR1 is SGHRS and CDR2 is YFSETQ. This CDR3 is built from 15 residues. DNA of the CDR3: TGCGCCAGCAGCGAGTGGACAGGGGGCTCTCAGCCCCAGCATTTT. This codes for CASSEWTGGSQPQHF.

The chain recombines TRBV7-8 with TRBJ1-1, with TRBD1 as a possible D gene (5 bases). Trimming pared 1 base from V and 6 bases from J, leaving 12 bases between. The CDR3 is made up of 14 amino acids. CDR1 is SGHVS, CDR2 FQNEAQ, per germline. The CDR3 region has the DNA TGTGCCAGCAGCTTAGGGGGCGGGGGACCTGAAGCTTTCTTT. It specifies CASSLGGGGPEAFF.

The V gene is TRBV21-1, the J gene TRBJ2-1; the table names TRBD1, a call not compared with the DNA. TRBV21-1 is classified as a pseudogene. This CDR3 contains 17 residues. CDR3 nucleotide sequence: TGTGCCAGCAGCAAAGTGGGCCGGGGGGATTCTCACGGTGAGCAGTTCTTC. Protein: CASSKVGRGDSHGEQFF.

Comment on this clonotype: A much larger clonotype is one base distant, so this may be a read error. The rearrangement links TRBV29-1 to TRBJ2-7, with D maybe TRBD2 (5 bases). Germline V gives CDR1 SQVTM, CDR2 ANQGSEA. The CDR3 is made up of 11 amino acids. CDR3 sequence reads: CSVLAAGERYF. The CDR3 DNA is TGCAGCGTTCTGGCCGCTGGGGAGCGGTACTTC.

The gene calls are TRBV14 and TRBJ1-2; no reliable D call. The CDR3 extends over 13 amino acids. Trimming took off 1 base at V and 3 bases at J, with 6 bases between the two ends. Germline values: CDR1 SGHDN, CDR2 FVKESK. CDR3 sequence (DNA): TGTGCCAGCAGCCAAGTCGGTGACTATGGCTACACCTTC. Translating gives CASSQVGDYGYTF.

This clonotype was seen a handful of times. The J gene is TRBJ1-1, the V gene TRBV13; D gene uncertain. The V end was cut by 4 bases, the J end by 5 bases, with 14 bases between. This CDR3 contains 14 residues. CDR1 PRHDT and CDR2 FYEKMQ come from the germline V gene (reference sequence). In DNA form, the CDR3 reads TGTGCCAGCAGCTCCGCCGGGGAATGGACTGAAGCTTTCTTT. The encoded protein is CASSSAGEWTEAFF.

The chain recombines TRBV20-1 with TRBJ2-5, with TRBD2 matching 14 bases. Germline V lookup: CDR1 DFQATT, CDR2 SNEGSKA (reference sequence). CDR3 length: 13 residues. Trimming at V came to 6 bases and at J to 13 bases, leaving 10 bases not matched to a gene. The CDR3 here is CSAGLAGGRLPYF. CDR3 DNA sequence: TGCAGTGCAGGACTAGCGGGAGGCCGTCTACCGTACTTC.

The chain recombines TRBV20-1 with TRBJ1-6; D not certain. Trimming took off 6 bases at V and 8 bases at J, with 14 bases between the two ends. The CDR3 runs 13 residues. Germline values: CDR1 DFQATT, CDR2 SNEGSKA (reference sequence). Here the CDR3 DNA reads TGCAGTGCCCGAGGGAGGGTTGATTCACCCCTCCACTTT. It specifies CSARGRVDSPLHF.

Ten or more counts support this clonotype. The chain couples TRBV29-1 to TRBJ2-7; 9 bases match TRBD1. CDR3 length equals 13 residues. The V gene's germline CDR1 is SQVTM and CDR2 ANQGSEA. Trimming at V came to 1 base and at J to 6 bases, leaving 4 bases not matched to a gene. The CDR3 spells CSVEGTGGIEQYF. CDR3 coding DNA: TGCAGCGTTGAAGGCACAGGGGGCATCGAGCAGTACTTC.

The V gene is TRBV30, the J gene TRBJ1-1; TRBD1 might be the D (5 bases). Germline V CDR1 and CDR2: GTSNPN, SVGIG (reference sequence). The CDR3 covers 12 residues. V shed 3 bases and J shed 5 bases, with 10 bases lying between them. For the CDR3, the DNA is TGTGCCTGGAGGACAGTGGGAACTGAAGCTTTCTTT. Its protein product is CAWRTVGTEAFF.